This TCR beta chain is from a study of CD8 T cells in Susac syndrome. Findings and limits, study-wide: The study's TCR sequencing and HLA analysis covered a relatively small number of individuals, and the study acknowledged this.

With regard to this clonotype: The antigen remains undetermined.

The study used treatment-naive patients who had stable or active relapsing-remitting disease as multiple sclerosis controls. Germline V gives CDR1 MNHEY, CDR2 SVGAGI. The CDR3 is made up of 14 amino acids. The J segment lost 2 bases and the V segment lost 7 bases, leaving 8 bases of the junction unmatched. RNA totalling roughly 0.45 to 1 ug underwent reverse transcription with random hexamers. An immunoSEQ multiplex PCR amplified TCR beta CDR3 over 54 Vbeta and 13 Jbeta. TCRdb reprocessed the immunoSEQ multiplex PCR reads via MiXCR and lists one record per CDR3 protein. Here the sample spans about 200,000 distinct CDR3 sequences, around 96% being singletons.

The sequence was collected from a human donor with multiple sclerosis. The chain combines TRBV6-5 with TRBJ2-7, with TRBD1 matching over 7 bases. What was sequenced was CD4+ T cells from PBMCs. CDR3 amino acids: CASNEGTDPYEQYF. DNA for the CDR3: TGTGCCAGCAACGAAGGGACAGACCCCTACGAGCAGTACTTC.